A single sample gave rise to the 32 T cell receptor beta chains below, sequenced in a study of CD4 T cells in relation to SARS-CoV-2 and coronaviruses. For these TCRs, the target antigens are not known. This table comes from immunoSEQ multiplex PCR, and its TCRdb copy is limited to in-frame clones, with some not included. The sample carries 15,000 to 20,000 clones, about 70% recorded once. The unexposed donors gave CD4+ T cells in 2011-2018, prior to COVID-19. The cells were cultured for less than twelve days before CD4+ T cells were isolated. Source material: CD4+ T cells from PBMCs, cultured in vitro. All receptors come from a human donor in good health.

This clone was seen more than once but under ten times. The V and J genes are TRBV7-9 and TRBJ1-1, with D perhaps matching TRBD1 (6 bases). The V end was cut by 4 bases, the J end by 6 bases, with 12 bases between. CDR3 size: 13 residues. Germline V gives CDR1 SEHNR, CDR2 FQNEAQ (reference sequence). CDR3: CASSYQGLAEAFF. In nucleotides, the CDR3 is TGTGCCAGCAGCTACCAGGGGTTGGCTGAAGCTTTCTTT.

The V and J genes are TRBV11-1 and TRBJ2-5, with D perhaps TRBD1 or TRBD2 (5 bases each). There are 15 residues in the CDR3. Trimming took off 5 bases at V and 0 bases at J, with 13 bases between the two ends. CDR1 is SGHAT and CDR2 is FQDESV in the germline V gene (reference sequence). The CDR3 region is CASSRLPGHQETQYF. In nucleotides, the CDR3 is TGTGCCAGCAGCCGGCTCCCGGGACACCAAGAGACCCAGTACTTC.

The chain has TRBV30 and TRBJ2-3, with D unclear. This CDR3 spans 15 amino acids. Trimming cost V 2 bases and J 2 bases, with 14 bases left between them. CDR1 is GTSNPN, CDR2 SVGIG, per germline (reference sequence). CDR3 sequence reads: CAWSLSRAYTDTQYF. As DNA, the CDR3 is TGTGCCTGGAGTTTAAGTAGGGCATACACAGATACGCAGTATTTT.

The DNA for the CDR3 is TGTGCCAGCTCACCGAATGATGGAAGCTCTGGAAACACCATATATTTT. Translated, it gives CASSPNDGSSGNTIYF. The chain links TRBV18 to TRBJ1-3; D remains unclear. The CDR3 covers 16 residues. Germline V lookup: CDR1 KGHSH, CDR2 LQKENI. V shed 3 bases and J shed 0 bases, with 12 bases lying between them.

CDR3 nucleotides: TGTGCCAGCAGCTTAGTCCGAGCGGGAGGGGTAACTGGGGAGCTGTTTTTT. Translating gives CASSLVRAGGVTGELFF. The chain recombines TRBV11-2 with TRBJ2-2, with 10 bases matching TRBD2. The CDR3 sequence is 17 residues long. Germline V gene lookup returns CDR1 SGHAT and CDR2 FQNNGV. V lost 1 base, J lost 8 bases, and 10 bases stayed unmatched. Using reference TRBV11-2 and TRBJ2-2 for the parts outside the CDR3, the full variable domain is EAGVAQSPRYKIIEKRQSVAFWCNPISGHATLYWYQQILGQGPKLLIQFQNNGVVDDSQLPKDRFSAERLKGVDSTLKIQPAKLEDSAVYLCASSLVRAGGVTGELFFGEGSRLTVL.

The CDR3 is CAISGGGGNTEAFF. The CDR3, as DNA: TGTGCCATCAGTGGTGGTGGGGGCAACACTGAAGCTTTCTTT. The chain joins TRBV10-3 to TRBJ1-1; D possibly corresponds to TRBD1 (6 bases). The germline CDR1 and CDR2 sequences are ENHRY and SYGVKD. V shed 4 bases and J shed 2 bases, with 11 bases lying between them. This CDR3 has 14 residues.

The gene calls are TRBV5-4 and TRBJ1-6, with 9 positions matching TRBD1. Germline loops: CDR1 SGHNT, CDR2 YYREEE (reference sequence). This CDR3 has 16 amino acids. The trim removed 3 bases at V and 7 bases at J, leaving 8 bases unmatched. The CDR3 nucleotides read TGTGCCAGCAGCTCCCCGGGACAGGGATCCAATTCACCCCTCCACTTT. This sequence encodes CASSSPGQGSNSPLHF.

This clone occurred a few times. This rearrangement joins TRBV7-9 to TRBJ2-7, with D perhaps matching TRBD1 (5 bases). This CDR3 is 13 amino acids long. Trimming took 6 bases from V and 0 from J, leaving 9 bases between them. Per the germline V gene, CDR1 is SEHNR and CDR2 is FQNEAQ (reference sequence). CDR3 bases: TGTGCCAGCAGAGGTGACAGCTCCTACGAGCAGTACTTC. Translated, it gives CASRGDSSYEQYF. The whole variable domain, filled in from reference TRBV7-9 and TRBJ2-7, reads DTGVSQNPRHKITKRGQNVTFRCDPISEHNRLYWYRQTLGQGPEFLTYFQNEAQLEKSRLLSDRFSAERPKGSFSTLEIQRTEQGDSAMYLCASRGDSSYEQYFGPGTRLTVT.

This clone turned up a few times. The V and J genes are TRBV6-1 and TRBJ1-5; TRBD1 aligns across 7 bases. In germline, CDR1 is MNHNS, CDR2 SASEGT. V trimming: 3 bases; J trimming: 0 bases; junction bases outside the gene matches: 11. CDR3 length: 18 residues. In DNA form, the CDR3 reads TGTGCCAGCAGTGAGGAGGGGGCAGGTAAAACTAGCAATCAGCCCCAGCATTTT. It encodes CASSEEGAGKTSNQPQHF.

The chain recombines TRBV19 with TRBJ1-2; D unresolved. The CDR3 has 14 residues. From germline, CDR1 is LNHDA and CDR2 SQIVND (reference sequence). V gave up 1 base and J gave up 4 bases, with 10 bases separating them. The DNA for the CDR3 is TGTGCCAGTAGTATAGTACGACAAATCTATGGCTACACCTTC. Residues: CASSIVRQIYGYTF.

This chain connects TRBV6-5 to TRBJ2-7, with D possibly being TRBD1 or TRBD2 (6 bases each). The CDR3 has 13 amino acids. Germline loops: CDR1 MNHEY, CDR2 SVGAGI. The V gene lost 6 bases and the J gene lost 7 bases, with 16 bases spanning the gap. The chain's CDR3 is CASSTGASIEQYF. The CDR3 DNA is TGTGCCAGCAGCACGGGGGCCTCCATAGAGCAGTACTTC.

This clone showed up just a few times. This sequence joins TRBV3-1 (or the pseudogene TRBV3-2) and TRBJ2-3, with D possibly matching TRBD2 (5 bases). V gave up 5 bases and J gave up 1 base, with 19 bases separating them. The CDR3 sequence is 17 residues long. CDR1 and CDR2 (germline): LGHDT, YNNKEL (reference sequence). CDR3 protein: CASSKRTGLRGTDTQYF. The CDR3 DNA reads TGTGCCAGCAGCAAACGGACTGGCTTAAGAGGCACAGATACGCAGTATTTT.

The chain links TRBV5-1 to TRBJ2-3; TRBD1 is a possible D gene (5 bases). Germline V lookup: CDR1 SGHRS, CDR2 YFSETQ. V lost 4 bases and J 5 bases, leaving 5 bases between the germline ends. The CDR3 length is 11 residues. CDR3 region: CASSRGDTQYF. CDR3 DNA: TGCGCCAGCAGCAGGGGAGATACGCAGTATTTT.

The V and J genes are TRBV30 and TRBJ2-5, with TRBD2 matching 11 bases. Germline values: CDR1 GTSNPN, CDR2 SVGIG (reference sequence). The CDR3 is made up of 18 amino acids. V was pared by 3 bases and J by 5 bases, with 17 bases of the junction left unmatched. The CDR3 nucleotides read TGTGCCTGGAGCGCCCTCCGGGCTAGCGGGAGGAGATGGGAGACCCAGTACTTC. Residues: CAWSALRASGRRWETQYF.

This clone turned up a few times. The chain is built from TRBV5-1 and TRBJ2-2; 9 positions agree with TRBD1. Germline V lookup: CDR1 SGHRS, CDR2 YFSETQ. The V and J ends lost 6 bases and 6 bases, in that order; junction bases with no gene match: 12. The CDR3 loop spans 16 amino acids. The CDR3 reads CASKFPGQGLPGELFF. CDR3 bases: TGCGCCAGCAAGTTTCCGGGACAGGGCCTACCCGGGGAGCTGTTTTTT.

The rearrangement joins TRBV4-1 to TRBJ1-4; the D is unclear. The germline V gene encodes CDR1 MGHRA and CDR2 YSYEKL. The CDR3 length is 12 residues. The V and J ends lost 0 bases and 7 bases respectively, with 3 bases between them. The CDR3 nucleotides read TGCGCCAGCAGCCAAGATCTTGAAAAACTGTTTTTT. The encoded protein is CASSQDLEKLFF.

The chain recombines TRBV5-1 with TRBJ2-2; D might be TRBD1 or TRBD2, each matching 6 bases. Germline CDR1 reads SGHRS; CDR2 reads YFSETQ. The CDR3 totals 16 residues. Deletions cut 4 bases from V and 9 bases from J, with 22 bases between. In nucleotides, the CDR3 is TGCGCCAGCAGCCTAAGGGGGGACGCTTCGGTCCGGGAGCTGTTTTTT. Translated, it gives CASSLRGDASVRELFF.

The chain employs TRBV9 and TRBJ2-7; D may be TRBD2 (6 bases). Germline V gene lookup returns CDR1 SGDLS and CDR2 YYNGEE. The CDR3 is 16 amino acids. V dropped 4 bases and J dropped 4 bases, with 21 bases sitting between them. CDR3 residues: CASSPRLGRTRYEQYF. The CDR3 coding sequence is TGTGCCAGCAGCCCACGCCTCGGGAGAACCCGGTACGAGCAGTACTTC.

This clone was seen once. The genes are TRBV21-1 and TRBJ2-3; the table's D call, TRBD1, has no DNA check behind it. TRBV21-1 is a pseudogene segment. This CDR3 is 15 amino acids long. The CDR3, as DNA: TGTGCCAGCAGCCCCAACAGTCCCCCCACAGATACGCAGTATTTT. It encodes CASSPNSPPTDTQYF.

V gene TRBV4-1 combines with J gene TRBJ2-2; tentative D call: TRBD1 (6 bases). CDR1 MGHRA and CDR2 YSYEKL come from the germline V gene. The length of the CDR3 is 16 residues. Trimming removed 7 bases from V and 0 bases from J, with 15 bases in between. Written as DNA, the CDR3 is TGCGCCAGCACCGACCTCGGGACACCGAACACCGGGGAGCTGTTTTTT. Translation gives CASTDLGTPNTGELFF.

The V and J genes are TRBV21-1 and TRBJ1-2; the DNA was not used to check the table's D call, TRBD1. TRBV21-1 has pseudogene status. The CDR3 spans 13 residues. The CDR3 sequence is CASRDRDVYGYTF. The DNA for the CDR3 is TGTGCCAGCAGAGACAGGGACGTCTATGGCTACACCTTC.

In nucleotides, the CDR3 is TGTGCCAGCAGTGCCCCGACAGAAGAGACCCAGTACTTC. It specifies CASSAPTEETQYF. J is TRBJ2-5 and V is TRBV28; TRBD1 might be the D (5 bases). The CDR3 has 13 amino acids. Germline-derived CDR1 and CDR2 are MDHEN and SYDVKM. Trimming cost V 5 bases and J 3 bases, with 10 bases left between them. Full variable domain (missing parts from reference TRBV28 and TRBJ2-5): DVKVTQSSRYLVKRTGEKVFLECVQDMDHENMFWYRQDPGLGLRLIYFSYDVKMKEKGDIPEGYSVSREKKERFSLILESASTNQTSMYLCASSAPTEETQYFGPGTRLLVL.

V usage is TRBV4-2 and J usage is TRBJ2-1; a weak D match, TRBD1 (6 bases). Trimming took 2 bases from V and 4 from J, leaving 21 bases between them. Germline loops: CDR1 LGHNA, CDR2 YNFKEQ. This CDR3 has 18 amino acids. The CDR3 reads CASSQMRGGEVGYNEQFF. The CDR3 DNA follows: TGTGCCAGCAGCCAAATGAGAGGGGGAGAAGTTGGGTACAATGAGCAGTTCTTC.

The chain combines TRBV21-1 with TRBJ2-3; TRBD2 is the table's D call and was not checked against the DNA. TRBV21-1 is reported as a pseudogene. This CDR3 region has 16 residues. The CDR3 coding sequence is TGTGCCAGCAGCAAAGGGGGGGGAGGGAGCACAGATACGCAGTATTTT. Amino acid sequence: CASSKGGGGSTDTQYF.

CDR3 nucleotide sequence: TGCGCCAGCAGTGAGTCAAAGGCGGGCACAGATACGCAGTATTTT. Its protein is CASSESKAGTDTQYF. The chain couples TRBV10-1 to TRBJ2-3; unclear D gene. Germline assignment: CDR1 WNHNN and CDR2 SYGVQD (reference sequence). Trimming shortened V by 0 bases and J by 1 base, and 8 bases separated the two germline ends. CDR3 length: 15 amino acids.

This chain connects TRBV18 to TRBJ2-1; TRBD2 aligns across 11 bases. This CDR3 contains 16 residues. Germline lookup yields CDR1 KGHSH and CDR2 LQKENI. With 5 bases clipped from V and 3 bases from J, the junction kept 6 bases outside the gene matches. The CDR3 is CASSTLTSGIYNEQFF. The CDR3 nucleotides are TGTGCCAGCTCAACACTGACTAGCGGGATCTACAATGAGCAGTTCTTC.

The gene calls are TRBV27 and TRBJ2-7; TRBD1 matches 7 bases. Germline V gene lookup returns CDR1 MNHEY and CDR2 SMNVEV (reference sequence). This CDR3 region has 14 residues. V shed 6 bases, J shed 2 bases, and the junction held 7 bases outside the gene matches. CDR3: CASRSRDSPYEQYF. The CDR3 nucleotides are TGTGCCAGCAGGTCCCGGGACAGTCCCTACGAGCAGTACTTC.

The rearrangement joins TRBV6-5 to TRBJ2-7, with 10 nucleotides matching TRBD1. V shed 6 bases, J shed 6 bases, and the junction held 8 bases outside the gene matches. The CDR3 spans 14 residues. The germline gives CDR1 MNHEY, CDR2 SVGAGI. The CDR3 bases are TGTGCCAGCAGCCGGGGACAGGGGTCTGGCGAGCAGTACTTC. Its translation is CASSRGQGSGEQYF.

CDR3 protein: CASSPYLDEAFF. The CDR3 DNA reads as TGTGCCAGCTCACCATATTTGGATGAAGCTTTCTTT. V usage is TRBV18 and J usage is TRBJ1-1; D gene ambiguous. CDR1 KGHSH and CDR2 LQKENI come from the germline V gene. Trimming pared 2 bases from V and 7 bases from J, leaving 8 bases between. The CDR3 is 12 amino acids. Together with reference TRBV18 and TRBJ1-1, the CDR3 gives the full variable domain: NAGVMQNPRHLVRRRGQEARLRCSPMKGHSHVYWYRQLPEEGLKFMVYLQKENIIDESGMPKERFSAEFPKEGPSILRIQQVVRGDSAAYFCASSPYLDEAFFGQGTRLTVV.

This rearrangement joins TRBV2 to TRBJ2-3; 14 bases are shared with TRBD2. Trimming at V came to 6 bases and at J to 6 bases, leaving 5 bases not matched to a gene. Per the germline V gene, CDR1 is SNHLY and CDR2 is FYNNEI. This CDR3 region has 15 residues. The CDR3 sequence: CASSPGTSGSDTQYF. The CDR3 DNA reads as TGTGCCAGCAGCCCCGGGACTAGCGGGAGTGATACGCAGTATTTT. The entire variable domain, with the rest obtained from reference TRBV2 and TRBJ2-3, is as follows: EPEVTQTPSHQVTQMGQEVILRCVPISNHLYFYWYRQILGQKVEFLVSFYNNEISEKSEIFDDQFSVERPDGSNFTLKIRSTKLEDSAMYFCASSPGTSGSDTQYFGPGTRLTVL.

The chain couples TRBV21-1 to TRBJ2-7; the tabulated D call, TRBD1, remains unverified against the DNA. TRBV21-1 is a pseudogene locus. CDR3 length: 16 amino acids. CDR3 nucleotide sequence: TGTGCCAGCAGCAAATTAGGACAGGGTTACTCCTACGAGCAGTACTTC. It specifies CASSKLGQGYSYEQYF.

The V and J genes are TRBV6-2 or TRBV6-3 and TRBJ2-5, with a possible D match to TRBD1 (7 bases). V lost 5 bases, J lost 4 bases, and 14 bases lay in between. The CDR3 spans 14 residues. Germline V gene sequence: CDR1 MNHEY, CDR2 SVGEGT. CDR3: CASSVIRGAETQYF. In DNA, the CDR3 is TGTGCCAGCAGTGTCATCAGGGGGGCAGAGACCCAGTACTTC.